Here is one TCR beta chain with its context. Trimming shortened V by 0 bases and J by 1 base, and 14 bases separated the two germline ends. The CDR3 consists of 17 residues. Germline V gene data show CDR1 as SGDLS and CDR2 as YYNGEE. This sample was included in a study of T cell changes during pregnancy in multiple sclerosis. Only in-frame clones appear in the TCRdb table, and some are missing; sequencing was by immunoSEQ multiplex PCR. The sample includes about 24,000 clones, about 88% of them seen just once. This chain uses TRBV9 with TRBJ1-3; D perhaps matches TRBD1 (6 bases). Source: CD4+ T cells from peripheral blood mononuclear cells, taken in the first trimester of pregnancy. This TCR was sampled from a female donor in good health, enrolled as a control in a pregnancy study. The CDR3 DNA reads as TGTGCCAGCAGCGTAGAGGTCTCGGGGACATCTGGAAACACCATATATTTT. It encodes CASSVEVSGTSGNTIYF.